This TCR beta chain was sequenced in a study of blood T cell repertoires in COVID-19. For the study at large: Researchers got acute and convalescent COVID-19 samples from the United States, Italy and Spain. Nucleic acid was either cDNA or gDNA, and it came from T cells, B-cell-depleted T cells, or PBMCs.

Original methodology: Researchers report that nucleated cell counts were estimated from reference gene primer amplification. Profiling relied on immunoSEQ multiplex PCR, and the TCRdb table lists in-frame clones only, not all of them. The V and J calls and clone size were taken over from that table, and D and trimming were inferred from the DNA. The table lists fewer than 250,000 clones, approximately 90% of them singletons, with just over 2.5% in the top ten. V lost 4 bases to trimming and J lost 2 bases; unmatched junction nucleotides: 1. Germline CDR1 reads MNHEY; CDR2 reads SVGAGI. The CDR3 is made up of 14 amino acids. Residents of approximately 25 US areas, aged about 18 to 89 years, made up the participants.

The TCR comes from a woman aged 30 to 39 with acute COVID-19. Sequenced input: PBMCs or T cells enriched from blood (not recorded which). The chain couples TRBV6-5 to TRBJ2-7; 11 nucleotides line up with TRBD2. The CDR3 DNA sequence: TGTGCCAGCAGTTTAGCGGGGGGGCCCTACGAGCAGTACTTC. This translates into CASSLAGGPYEQYF.